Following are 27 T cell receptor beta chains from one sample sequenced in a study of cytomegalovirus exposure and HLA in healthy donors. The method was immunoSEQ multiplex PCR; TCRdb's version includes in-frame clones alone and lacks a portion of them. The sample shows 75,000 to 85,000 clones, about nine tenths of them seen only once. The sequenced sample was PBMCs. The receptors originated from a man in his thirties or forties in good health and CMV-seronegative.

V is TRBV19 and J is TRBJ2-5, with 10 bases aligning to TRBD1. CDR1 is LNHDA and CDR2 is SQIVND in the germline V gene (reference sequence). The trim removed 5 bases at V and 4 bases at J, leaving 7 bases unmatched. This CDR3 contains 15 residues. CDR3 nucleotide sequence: TGTGCCAGTAGTGCCGACAGGGGGCCTAGAGAGACCCAGTACTTC. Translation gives CASSADRGPRETQYF.

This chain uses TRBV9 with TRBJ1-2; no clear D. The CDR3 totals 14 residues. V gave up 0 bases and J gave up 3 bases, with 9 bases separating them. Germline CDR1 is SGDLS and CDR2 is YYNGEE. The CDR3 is CASSVAGVDYGYTF. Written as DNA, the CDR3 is TGTGCCAGCAGCGTAGCGGGAGTCGACTATGGCTACACCTTC.

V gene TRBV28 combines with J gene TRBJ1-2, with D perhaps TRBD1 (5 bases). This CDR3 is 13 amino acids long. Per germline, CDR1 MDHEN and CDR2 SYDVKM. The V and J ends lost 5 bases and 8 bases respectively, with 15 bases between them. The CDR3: CASSAGPLEGYTF. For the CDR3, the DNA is TGTGCCAGCAGTGCGGGACCCCTGGAGGGCTACACCTTC.

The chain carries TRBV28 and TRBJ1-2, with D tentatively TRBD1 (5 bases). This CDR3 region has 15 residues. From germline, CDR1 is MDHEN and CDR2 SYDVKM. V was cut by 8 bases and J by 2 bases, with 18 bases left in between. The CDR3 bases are TGTGCCAGCTACCCCCTGTCCAGGGCCAACTATGGCTACACCTTC. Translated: CASYPLSRANYGYTF.

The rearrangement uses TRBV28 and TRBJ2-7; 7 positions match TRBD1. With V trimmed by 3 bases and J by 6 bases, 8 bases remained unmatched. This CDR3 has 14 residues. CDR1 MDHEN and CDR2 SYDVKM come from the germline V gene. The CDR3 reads CASSFRIPGGEQYF. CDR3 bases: TGTGCCAGCAGTTTTCGCATTCCAGGGGGCGAGCAGTACTTC.

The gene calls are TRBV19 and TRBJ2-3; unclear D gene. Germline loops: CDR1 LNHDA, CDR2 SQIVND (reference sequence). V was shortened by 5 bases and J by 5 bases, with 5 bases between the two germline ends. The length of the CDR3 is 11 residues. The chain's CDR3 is CASSQLDTQYF. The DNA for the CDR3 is TGTGCCAGTAGTCAACTAGATACGCAGTATTTT.

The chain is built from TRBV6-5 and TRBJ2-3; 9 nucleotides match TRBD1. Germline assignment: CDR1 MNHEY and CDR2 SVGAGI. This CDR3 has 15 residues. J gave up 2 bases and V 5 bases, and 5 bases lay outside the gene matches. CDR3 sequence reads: CASSQQGASTDTQYF. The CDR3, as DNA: TGTGCCAGCAGTCAACAGGGGGCGTCCACAGATACGCAGTATTTT.

The CDR3 DNA sequence: TGTGCCCTGGGGAGTGGTCGGGACAATGAGCAGTTCTTC. Translating it yields CALGSGRDNEQFF. The J gene is TRBJ2-1, the V gene TRBV30, with D possibly TRBD2 on 5 matching bases. CDR1 GTSNPN and CDR2 SVGIG come from the germline V gene (reference sequence). There are 13 residues in the CDR3. Trimming removed 8 bases at V and 5 bases at J, with 16 bases between.

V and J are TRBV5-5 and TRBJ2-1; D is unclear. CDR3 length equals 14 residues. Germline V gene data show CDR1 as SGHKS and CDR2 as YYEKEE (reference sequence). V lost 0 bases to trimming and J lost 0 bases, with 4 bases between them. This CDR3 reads CASSLGGSYNEQFF. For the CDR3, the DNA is TGTGCCAGCAGCTTGGGAGGCTCCTACAATGAGCAGTTCTTC. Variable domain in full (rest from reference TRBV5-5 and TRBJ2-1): DAGVTQSPTHLIKTRGQQVTLRCSPISGHKSVSWYQQVLGQGPQFIFQYYEKEERGRGNFPDRFSARQFPNYSSELNVNALLLGDSALYLCASSLGGSYNEQFFGPGTRLTVL.

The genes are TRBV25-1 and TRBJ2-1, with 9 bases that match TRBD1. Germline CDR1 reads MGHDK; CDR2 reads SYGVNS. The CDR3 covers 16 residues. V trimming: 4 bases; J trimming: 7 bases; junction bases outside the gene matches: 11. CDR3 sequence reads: CASSALSGTGFNEQFF. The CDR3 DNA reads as TGTGCCAGCAGTGCACTCTCCGGGACAGGGTTTAATGAGCAGTTCTTC.

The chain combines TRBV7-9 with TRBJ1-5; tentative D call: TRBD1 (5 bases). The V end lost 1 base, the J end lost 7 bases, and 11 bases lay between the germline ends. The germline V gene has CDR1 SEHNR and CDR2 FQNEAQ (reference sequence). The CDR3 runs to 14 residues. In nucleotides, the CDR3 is TGTGCCAGCAGCTTAGATCAGGGAATACAGCCCCAGCATTTT. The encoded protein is CASSLDQGIQPQHF.

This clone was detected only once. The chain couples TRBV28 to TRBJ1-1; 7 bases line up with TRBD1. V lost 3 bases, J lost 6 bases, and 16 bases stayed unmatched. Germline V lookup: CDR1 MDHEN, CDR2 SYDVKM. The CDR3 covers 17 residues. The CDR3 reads CASSFWAGGSTGAEAFF. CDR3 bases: TGTGCCAGCAGTTTTTGGGCAGGGGGTTCGACCGGGGCTGAAGCTTTCTTT.

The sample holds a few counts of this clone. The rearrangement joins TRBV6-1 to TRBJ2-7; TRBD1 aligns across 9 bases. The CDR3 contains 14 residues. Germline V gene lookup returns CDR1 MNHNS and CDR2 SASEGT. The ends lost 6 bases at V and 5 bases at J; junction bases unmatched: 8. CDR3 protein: CASSSQGAGHEQYF. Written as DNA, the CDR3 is TGTGCCAGCAGCTCACAGGGGGCGGGACACGAGCAGTACTTC.

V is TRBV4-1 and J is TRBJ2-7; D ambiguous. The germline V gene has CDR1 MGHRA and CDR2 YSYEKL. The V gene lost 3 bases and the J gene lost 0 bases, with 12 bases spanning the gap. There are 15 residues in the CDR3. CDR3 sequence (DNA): TGCGCCAGCAGCCATGGTTTCCTTAGCTCCTACGAGCAGTACTTC. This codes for CASSHGFLSSYEQYF.

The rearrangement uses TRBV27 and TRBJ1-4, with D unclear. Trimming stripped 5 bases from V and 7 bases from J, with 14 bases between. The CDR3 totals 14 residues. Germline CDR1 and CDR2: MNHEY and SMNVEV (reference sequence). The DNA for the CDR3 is TGTGCCAGCAGTGAAGAGGGTTTCGGTGAAAAACTGTTTTTT. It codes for CASSEEGFGEKLFF. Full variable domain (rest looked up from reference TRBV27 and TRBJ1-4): EAQVTQNPRYLITVTGKKLTVTCSQNMNHEYMSWYRQDPGLGLRQIYYSMNVEVTDKGDVPEGYKVSRKEKRNFPLILESPSPNQTSLYFCASSEEGFGEKLFFGSGTQLSVL.

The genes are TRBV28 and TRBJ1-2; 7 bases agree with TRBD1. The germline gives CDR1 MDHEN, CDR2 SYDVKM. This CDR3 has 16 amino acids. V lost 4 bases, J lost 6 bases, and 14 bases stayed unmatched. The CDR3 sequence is CASSSDPPGGVDGYTF. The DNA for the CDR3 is TGTGCCAGCAGTTCCGATCCACCAGGGGGAGTGGATGGCTACACCTTC.

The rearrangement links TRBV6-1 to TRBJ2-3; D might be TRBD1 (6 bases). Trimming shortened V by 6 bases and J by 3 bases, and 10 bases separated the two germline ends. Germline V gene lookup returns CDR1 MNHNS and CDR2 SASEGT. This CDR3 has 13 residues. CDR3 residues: CASRQQGTDTQYF. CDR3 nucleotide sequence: TGTGCCAGCAGACAACAGGGAACAGATACGCAGTATTTT.

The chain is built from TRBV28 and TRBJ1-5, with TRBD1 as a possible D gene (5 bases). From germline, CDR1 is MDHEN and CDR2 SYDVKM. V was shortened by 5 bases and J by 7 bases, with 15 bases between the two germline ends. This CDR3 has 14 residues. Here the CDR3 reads CASSLGGGRQPQHF. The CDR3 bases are TGTGCCAGCAGTCTGGGGGGTGGGCGGCAGCCCCAGCATTTT.

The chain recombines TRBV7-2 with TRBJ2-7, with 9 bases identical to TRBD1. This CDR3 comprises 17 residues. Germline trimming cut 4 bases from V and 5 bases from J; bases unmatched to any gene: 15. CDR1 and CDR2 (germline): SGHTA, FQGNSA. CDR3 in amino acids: CASSSKAKGQGHNEQYF. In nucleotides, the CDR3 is TGTGCCAGCAGCTCAAAGGCTAAGGGACAGGGTCACAACGAGCAGTACTTC.

The chain's CDR3 is CASVTGADSGNTIYF. CDR3 DNA sequence: TGTGCCAGCGTGACAGGGGCTGACTCTGGAAACACCATATATTTT. The gene calls are TRBV6-5 and TRBJ1-3, with 8 bases that match TRBD1. In germline, CDR1 is MNHEY, CDR2 SVGAGI. The junction had 6 bases not matched to a gene; V was cut back by 8 bases and J by 0 bases. CDR3 length equals 15 residues.

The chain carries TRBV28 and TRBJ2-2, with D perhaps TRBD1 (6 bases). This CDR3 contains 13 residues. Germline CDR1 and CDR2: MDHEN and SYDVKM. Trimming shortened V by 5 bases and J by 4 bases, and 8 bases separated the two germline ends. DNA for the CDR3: TGTGCCAGCAGTCACAGGGTCACCGGGGAGCTGTTTTTT. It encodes CASSHRVTGELFF.

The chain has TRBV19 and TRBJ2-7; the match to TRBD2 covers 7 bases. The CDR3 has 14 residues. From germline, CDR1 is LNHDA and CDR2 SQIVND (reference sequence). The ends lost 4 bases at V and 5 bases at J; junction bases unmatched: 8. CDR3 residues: CASSRLAVLNEQYF. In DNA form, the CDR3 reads TGTGCCAGTAGTAGGCTAGCGGTCCTGAACGAGCAGTACTTC.

The CDR3 reads CASSLGQALNTEAFF. The CDR3 DNA reads as TGTGCCAGCAGTTTAGGACAGGCCCTTAACACTGAAGCTTTCTTT. The chain employs TRBV27 and TRBJ1-1; 7 bases agree with TRBD1. Germline CDR1 and CDR2: MNHEY and SMNVEV (reference sequence). There are 15 residues in the CDR3. With 2 bases clipped from V and 2 bases from J, the junction kept 5 bases outside the gene matches.

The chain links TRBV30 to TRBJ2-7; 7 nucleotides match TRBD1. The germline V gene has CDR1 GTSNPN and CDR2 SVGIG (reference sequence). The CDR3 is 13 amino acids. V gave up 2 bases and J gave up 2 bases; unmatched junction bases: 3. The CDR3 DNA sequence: TGTGCCTGGAGTCGGGACAGTCCCTACGAGCAGTACTTC. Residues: CAWSRDSPYEQYF.

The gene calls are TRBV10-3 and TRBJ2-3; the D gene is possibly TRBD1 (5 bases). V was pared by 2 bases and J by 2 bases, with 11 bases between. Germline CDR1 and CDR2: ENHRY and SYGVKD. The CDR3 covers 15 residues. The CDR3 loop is CAISERGVDTDTQYF. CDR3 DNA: TGTGCCATCAGTGAGAGGGGTGTGGACACAGATACGCAGTATTTT.

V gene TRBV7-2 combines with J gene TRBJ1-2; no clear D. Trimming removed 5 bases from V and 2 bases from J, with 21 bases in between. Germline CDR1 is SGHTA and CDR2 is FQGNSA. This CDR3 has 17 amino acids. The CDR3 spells CASSNSGSWVLNYGYTF. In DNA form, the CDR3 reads TGTGCCAGCAGCAACTCTGGGAGTTGGGTATTAAACTATGGCTACACCTTC.

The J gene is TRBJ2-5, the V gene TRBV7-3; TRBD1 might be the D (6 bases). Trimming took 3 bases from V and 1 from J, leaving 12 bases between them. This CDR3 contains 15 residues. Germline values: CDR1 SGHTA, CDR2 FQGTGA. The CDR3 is CASSLGPGVQETQYF. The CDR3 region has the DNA TGTGCCAGCAGCTTGGGACCAGGGGTCCAAGAGACCCAGTACTTC.